This note documents a single T cell receptor beta chain sequence. The source of the sample is a study of blood T cell repertoires in COVID-19. The table came from immunoSEQ multiplex PCR; TCRdb's copy has only in-frame clones and leaves some out. This repertoire shows 250,000 to 300,000 clones, about 87% found once; its top ten account for 10% to 13%. Germline V gives CDR1 LGHNT, CDR2 FRNRAP. Trimming pared 7 bases from V and 2 bases from J, leaving 11 bases between. The CDR3 has 13 amino acids. The chain employs TRBV12-5 and TRBJ2-5, with D perhaps TRBD1 (5 bases). Sequencing used peripheral blood. This TCR came from a woman in her 70s with COVID-19, enrolled during active disease. The CDR3 reads CASAMDIQETQYF. The CDR3 DNA reads as TGTGCTAGTGCCATGGACATACAAGAGACCCAGTACTTC. Using reference TRBV12-5 and TRBJ2-5 for the parts outside the CDR3, the full variable domain is DARVTQTPRHKVTEMGQEVTMRCQPILGHNTVFWYRQTMMQGLELLAYFRNRAPLDDSGMPKDRFSAEMPDATLATLKIQPSEPRDSAVYFCASAMDIQETQYFGPGTRLLVL.